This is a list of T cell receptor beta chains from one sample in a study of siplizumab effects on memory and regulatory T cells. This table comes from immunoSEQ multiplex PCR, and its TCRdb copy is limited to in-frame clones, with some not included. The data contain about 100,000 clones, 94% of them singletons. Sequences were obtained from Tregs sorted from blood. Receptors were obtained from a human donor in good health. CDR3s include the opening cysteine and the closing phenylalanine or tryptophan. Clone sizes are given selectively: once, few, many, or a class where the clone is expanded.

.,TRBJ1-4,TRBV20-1,CSASGGEKLFF
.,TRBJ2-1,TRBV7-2,CASQPLAMTYNEQFF
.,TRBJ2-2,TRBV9,CASSVQGTRDGELFF
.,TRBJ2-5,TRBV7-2,CASSWVAGAQETQYF
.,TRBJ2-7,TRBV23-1,CASSHRGAGTYEQYF
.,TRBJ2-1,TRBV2,CASSDRREFF
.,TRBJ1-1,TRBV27,CASSLWARGPRRTEAFF
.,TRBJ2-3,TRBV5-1,CASSRIPTKSQYF
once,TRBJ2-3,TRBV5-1,CASSRLGGAGVADTQYF
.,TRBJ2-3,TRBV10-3,CAISESGVGTDTQYF
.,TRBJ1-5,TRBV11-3,CASSPGPYSNQPQHF
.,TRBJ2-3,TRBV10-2,CASSESTSGTTDTQYF
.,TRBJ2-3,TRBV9,CASSVAKGLAGGTDTQYF
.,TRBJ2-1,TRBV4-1,CASRTTSGRAGIDNEQFF
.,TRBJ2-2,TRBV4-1,CASSQDLWDRGRTGELFF
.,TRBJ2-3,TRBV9,CASSATLTDTQYF
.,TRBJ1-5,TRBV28,CASRSPRQPQHF
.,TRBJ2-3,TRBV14,CASSQDLGPQYF
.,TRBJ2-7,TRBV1,CTSSQDNQRVWGLEQYF
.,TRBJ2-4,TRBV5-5,CASSPTLAKNIQYF
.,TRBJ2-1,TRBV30,CAWKPGLAYNEQFF
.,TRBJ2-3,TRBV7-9,CASSSSGPTTDTQYF
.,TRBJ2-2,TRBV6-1,CASWFLVNTGELFF
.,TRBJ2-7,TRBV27,CASSPRTGYYEQYF
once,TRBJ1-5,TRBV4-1,CASSQEIPGVGQPQHF
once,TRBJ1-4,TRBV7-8,CASSSGTGLFSGKLFF
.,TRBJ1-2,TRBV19,CASSNSLDYGYTF
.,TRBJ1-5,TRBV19,CASGDGNSNQPQHF